The text below deals with one T cell receptor beta chain. This sample is drawn from a study of control samples from healthy donors and cancer patients. This CDR3 comprises 15 residues. Germline V lookup: CDR1 LGHDT, CDR2 YNNKEL (reference sequence). V was cut by 5 bases and J by 0 bases, with 11 bases left in between. Produced via immunoSEQ multiplex PCR; TCRdb's table is partial and in-frame only. The sample lists more than 150,000 clones, just under 95% occurring once. The receptor's source is a man between 18 and 29 years old in good health. This chain connects TRBV3-1 (or the pseudogene TRBV3-2) to TRBJ1-3, with D uncertain. The sample consisted of blood. DNA of the CDR3: TGTGCCAGCAGCTTTTCCTGGAGCTCTGGAAACACCATATATTTT. Translation gives CASSFSWSSGNTIYF.